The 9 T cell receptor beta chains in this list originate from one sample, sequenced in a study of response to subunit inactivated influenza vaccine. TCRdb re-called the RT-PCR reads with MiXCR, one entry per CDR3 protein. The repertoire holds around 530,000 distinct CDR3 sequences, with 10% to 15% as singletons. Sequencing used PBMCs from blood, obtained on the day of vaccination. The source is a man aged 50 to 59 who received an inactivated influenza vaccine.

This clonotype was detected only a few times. The CDR3 DNA reads TGTGCCACCAGCAGACTGGACAGGGGGCGGAACGAGCAGTACTTC. This translates into CATSRLDRGRNEQYF. J is TRBJ2-7 and V is TRBV15; 11 bases match TRBD1. V lost 2 bases to trimming and J lost 5 bases; unmatched junction nucleotides: 5. The length of the CDR3 is 15 residues. Germline assignment: CDR1 LNHNV and CDR2 YYDKDF (reference sequence).

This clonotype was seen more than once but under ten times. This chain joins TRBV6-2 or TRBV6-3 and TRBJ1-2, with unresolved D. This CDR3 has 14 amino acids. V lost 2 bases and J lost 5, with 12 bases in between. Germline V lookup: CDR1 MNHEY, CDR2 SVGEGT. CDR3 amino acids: CASSYTQLGYGYTF. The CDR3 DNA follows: TGTGCCAGCAGTTACACACAGCTTGGGTATGGCTACACCTTC.

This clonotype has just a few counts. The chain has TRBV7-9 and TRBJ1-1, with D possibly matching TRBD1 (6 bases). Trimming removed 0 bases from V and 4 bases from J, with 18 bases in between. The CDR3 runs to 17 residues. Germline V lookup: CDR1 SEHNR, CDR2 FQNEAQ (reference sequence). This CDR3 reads CASSLAGHNRGSTEAFF. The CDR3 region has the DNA TGTGCCAGCAGCTTAGCGGGACACAATAGAGGTAGCACTGAAGCTTTCTTT.

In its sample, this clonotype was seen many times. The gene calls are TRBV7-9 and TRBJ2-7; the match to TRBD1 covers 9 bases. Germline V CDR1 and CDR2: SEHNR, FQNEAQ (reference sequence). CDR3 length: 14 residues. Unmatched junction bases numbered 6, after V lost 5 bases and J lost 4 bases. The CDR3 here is CASSPRDRVYEQYF. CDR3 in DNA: TGTGCCAGCAGCCCCCGGGACAGGGTTTACGAGCAGTACTTC.

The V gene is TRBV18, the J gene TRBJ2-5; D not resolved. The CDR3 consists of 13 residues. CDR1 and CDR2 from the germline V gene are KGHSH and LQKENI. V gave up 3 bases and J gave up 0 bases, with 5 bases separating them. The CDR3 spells CASSPEYQETQYF. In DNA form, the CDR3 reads TGTGCCAGCTCACCTGAGTACCAAGAGACCCAGTACTTC. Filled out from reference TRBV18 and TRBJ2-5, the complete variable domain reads NAGVMQNPRHLVRRRGQEARLRCSPMKGHSHVYWYRQLPEEGLKFMVYLQKENIIDESGMPKERFSAEFPKEGPSILRIQQVVRGDSAAYFCASSPEYQETQYFGPGTRLLVL.

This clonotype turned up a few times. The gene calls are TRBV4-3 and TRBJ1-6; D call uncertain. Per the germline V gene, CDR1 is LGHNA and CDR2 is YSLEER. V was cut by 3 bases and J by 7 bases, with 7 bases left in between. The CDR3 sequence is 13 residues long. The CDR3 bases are TGCGCCAGCAGCCAGGCACAGAATTCACCCCTCCACTTT. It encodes CASSQAQNSPLHF.

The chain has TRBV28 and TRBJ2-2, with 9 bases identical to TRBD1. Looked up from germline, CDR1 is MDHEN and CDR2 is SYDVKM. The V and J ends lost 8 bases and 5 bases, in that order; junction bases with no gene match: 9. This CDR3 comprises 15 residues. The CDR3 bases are TGTGCCAGCGTGCGAGCGGGACAGGGAACCGGGGAGCTGTTTTTT. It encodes CASVRAGQGTGELFF.

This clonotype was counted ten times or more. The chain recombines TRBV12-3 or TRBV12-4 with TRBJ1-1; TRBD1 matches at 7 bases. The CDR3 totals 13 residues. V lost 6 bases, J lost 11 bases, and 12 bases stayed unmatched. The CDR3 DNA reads TGTGCCAGCAGACGCGGACAGGCCCGGATGGCTTTCTTT. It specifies CASRRGQARMAFF.

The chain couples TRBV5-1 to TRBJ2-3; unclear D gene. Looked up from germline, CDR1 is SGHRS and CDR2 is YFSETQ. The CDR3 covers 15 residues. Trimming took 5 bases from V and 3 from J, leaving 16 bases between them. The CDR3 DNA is TGCGCCAGCAGTTCCACCTCCGATCGAACAGATACGCAGTATTTT. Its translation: CASSSTSDRTDTQYF.